This T cell receptor beta chain stems from a study of blood T cell dynamics during melanoma immunotherapy. At the level of the study: Patients with metastatic melanoma got pembrolizumab or nivolumab-ipilimumab as first-line care.

A fixed DNA input of roughly 0.35 ug was used per bulk PBMC sample. Some clones are missing from TCRdb's copy, which holds only in-frame ones; the method was immunoSEQ multiplex PCR. There are almost 15,000 clones in the sample; roughly 90% occur only once, and approximately 0.89% lies in the top ten. Time point noted: week 3, after first cycle of checkpoint inhibitor. Blood was drawn before treatment and at week 3 after checkpoint blockade. V trimming: 4 bases; J trimming: 4 bases; junction bases outside the gene matches: 6. Looked up from germline, CDR1 is SGDLS and CDR2 is YYNGEE. This CDR3 contains 15 residues.

Sequenced here: blood, sampled from a patient treated with checkpoint blockade. The receptor was derived from a human donor with melanoma. The chain links TRBV9 to TRBJ2-1; 9 nucleotides align to TRBD1. This CDR3 is CASSPRQGGYNEQFF. The CDR3 DNA reads as TGTGCCAGCAGCCCCCGACAGGGGGGTTACAATGAGCAGTTCTTC. Full variable domain (missing parts from reference TRBV9 and TRBJ2-1): DSGVTQTPKHLITATGQRVTLRCSPRSGDLSVYWYQQSLDQGLQFLIQYYNGEERAKGNILERFSAQQFPDLHSELNLSSLELGDSALYFCASSPRQGGYNEQFFGPGTRLTVL.